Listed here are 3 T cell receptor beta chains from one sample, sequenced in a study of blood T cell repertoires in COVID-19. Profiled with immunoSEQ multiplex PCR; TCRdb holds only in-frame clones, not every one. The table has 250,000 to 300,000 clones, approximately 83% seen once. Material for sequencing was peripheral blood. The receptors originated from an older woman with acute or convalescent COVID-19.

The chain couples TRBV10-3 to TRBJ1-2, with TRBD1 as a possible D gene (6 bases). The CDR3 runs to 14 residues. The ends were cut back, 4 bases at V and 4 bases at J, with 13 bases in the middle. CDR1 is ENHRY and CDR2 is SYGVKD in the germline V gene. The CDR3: CAISGDTKIYGYTF. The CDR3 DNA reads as TGTGCCATCAGTGGGGACACCAAGATCTATGGCTACACCTTC.

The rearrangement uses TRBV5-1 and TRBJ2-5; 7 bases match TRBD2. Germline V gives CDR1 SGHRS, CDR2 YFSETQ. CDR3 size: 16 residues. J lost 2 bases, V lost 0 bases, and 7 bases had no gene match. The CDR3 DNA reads TGCGCCAGCAGCTTGGTAAGCGGGGCCTTACAAGAGACCCAGTACTTC. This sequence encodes CASSLVSGALQETQYF.

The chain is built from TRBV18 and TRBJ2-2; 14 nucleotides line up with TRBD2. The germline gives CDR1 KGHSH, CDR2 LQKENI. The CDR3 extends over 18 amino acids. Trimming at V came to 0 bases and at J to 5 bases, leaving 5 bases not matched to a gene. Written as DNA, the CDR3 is TGTGCCAGCTCACCACCAGGACTAGCGGGGGGCTTGACCGGGGAGCTGTTTTTT. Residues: CASSPPGLAGGLTGELFF. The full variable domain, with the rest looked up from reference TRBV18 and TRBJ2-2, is NAGVMQNPRHLVRRRGQEARLRCSPMKGHSHVYWYRQLPEEGLKFMVYLQKENIIDESGMPKERFSAEFPKEGPSILRIQQVVRGDSAAYFCASSPPGLAGGLTGELFFGEGSRLTVL.